This T cell receptor beta chain stems from a study of PD-1 blockade in mismatch repair-deficient tumors. General observations from the study: Tumor-resident clones, often absent from pretreatment blood, expanded after pembrolizumab and then contracted.

Generated by immunoSEQ multiplex PCR, the TCRdb table keeps only in-frame clones and is missing some. The sample consists of 120,000 or so clones, around 83% of them appearing once. Every patient had mismatch repair deficiency by PCR or immunohistochemistry. TCRs were sequenced from a few patients responding to pembrolizumab. Comments on this clone: Its target is unknown.

The receptor was derived from an adult with mismatch repair-deficient cancer. Material: peripheral blood, obtained 44 weeks after starting pembrolizumab.

In DNA, the CDR3 is TGCAGCGTCATGGACAGGACCTCTGGAAACACCATATATTTT. Protein: CSVMDRTSGNTIYF. The chain couples TRBV29-1 to TRBJ1-3, with 7 bases fitting TRBD1. V lost 6 bases and J lost 0; bases outside the gene matches: 5. CDR1 and CDR2 (germline): SQVTM, ANQGSEA. CDR3 length equals 14 residues.